Presented here are 5 T cell receptor beta chains from one specimen sequenced in a study of blood T cell repertoires in COVID-19. TCRdb's table, derived via immunoSEQ multiplex PCR, lists solely in-frame clones and lacks some. Of some 490,000 clones in the sample, approximately 90% were seen once. The source material was PBMCs or T cells enriched from blood (not recorded which). Every receptor here comes from a woman aged 55-70 years who had recovered from COVID-19.

The gene calls are TRBV5-1 and TRBJ2-4, with 9 bases that match TRBD1. Trimming removed 4 bases from V and 4 bases from J; junction bases left unmatched: 6. Germline CDR1 SGHRS, CDR2 YFSETQ. The CDR3 is made up of 15 amino acids. The CDR3 sequence is CASSTTGQGKNIQYF. The DNA for the CDR3 is TGCGCCAGCAGCACGACAGGACAGGGGAAAAACATTCAGTACTTC.

Comments on this clone: Other DNA sequences within the sample encode an identical CDR3. The chain couples TRBV27 to TRBJ2-1, with a weak D call TRBD1 (6 bases). Trimming took off 2 bases at V and 3 bases at J, with 11 bases between the two ends. CDR3 length equals 15 residues. Germline values: CDR1 MNHEY, CDR2 SMNVEV (reference sequence). The CDR3 loop is CASSLGGGLYNEQFF. In DNA, the CDR3 is TGTGCCAGCAGTTTAGGTGGGGGCCTCTACAATGAGCAGTTCTTC.

The chain couples TRBV19 to TRBJ1-6; possibly TRBD1 for D (6 bases). V was trimmed by 3 bases and J by 9 bases, leaving 12 bases between them. This CDR3 has 14 amino acids. Germline lookup yields CDR1 LNHDA and CDR2 SQIVND (reference sequence). The DNA for the CDR3 is TGTGCCAGTAGTATCCAGGGGCTGGGTTCACCCCTCCACTTT. Amino acid sequence: CASSIQGLGSPLHF.

The chain carries TRBV5-8 and TRBJ1-1, with D maybe TRBD1 (5 bases). The V end was cut by 0 bases, the J end by 4 bases, with 13 bases between. The V gene's germline CDR1 is SGHTS and CDR2 YDEGEE. The CDR3 is 15 amino acids. The CDR3 loop is CASSLVLQGATEAFF. CDR3 coding DNA: TGTGCCAGCAGCTTGGTCCTCCAGGGTGCCACTGAAGCTTTCTTT. Drawing the rest from reference TRBV5-8 and TRBJ1-1, the complete variable domain is EAGVTQSPTHLIKTRGQQATLRCSPISGHTSVYWYQQALGLGLQFLLWYDEGEERNRGNFPPRFSGRQFPNYSSELNVNALELEDSALYLCASSLVLQGATEAFFGQGTRLTVV.

This chain joins TRBV9 and TRBJ2-1; 14 bases align to TRBD2. The germline CDR1 and CDR2 sequences are SGDLS and YYNGEE. Germline trimming cut 3 bases from V and 3 bases from J; bases unmatched to any gene: 8. This CDR3 contains 18 residues. For the CDR3, the DNA is TGTGCCAGCAGCGCGGGACTAGCGGGGGCCAAAATCTACAATGAGCAGTTCTTC. It encodes CASSAGLAGAKIYNEQFF.